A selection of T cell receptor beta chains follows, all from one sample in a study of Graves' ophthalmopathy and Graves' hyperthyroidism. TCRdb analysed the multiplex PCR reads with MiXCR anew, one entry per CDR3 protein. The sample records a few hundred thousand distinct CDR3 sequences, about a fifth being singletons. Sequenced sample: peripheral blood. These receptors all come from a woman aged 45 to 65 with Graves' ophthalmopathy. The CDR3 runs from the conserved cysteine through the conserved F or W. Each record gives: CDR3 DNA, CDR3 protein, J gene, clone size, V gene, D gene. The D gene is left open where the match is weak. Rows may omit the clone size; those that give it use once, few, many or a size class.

TGCAGCGTTGTCGGGGCCACCGGGGGGGACGAGCAGTACTTC | CSVVGATGGDEQYF | TRBJ2-7 | many | TRBV29-1 | TRBD2
TGTGCCAGCAGCTTTTCAGGGGGACAGGGGCTCACCGGGGAGCTGTTTTTT | CASSFSGGQGLTGELFF | TRBJ2-2 | NA | TRBV5-4 | TRBD1
TGTGCCAGCAGAACGGGCCAGGCGGGCAATCAGCCCCAGCATTTT | CASRTGQAGNQPQHF | TRBJ1-5 | few | TRBV6-1 | NA
TGTGCCAGCAGTTTAGACGGACAGGGGTACGAGCAGTACTTC | CASSLDGQGYEQYF | TRBJ2-7 | many | TRBV6-5 | TRBD1
TGCGGCGTTGGGGCGAACACTGAAGCTTTCTTT | CGVGANTEAFF | TRBJ1-1 | NA | TRBV29-1 | NA
TGTGCCAGCAGTCCAACCCCCTGGGGGACGGCACGCTACGAGCAGTACTTC | CASSPTPWGTARYEQYF | TRBJ2-7 | many | TRBV28 | NA
TGTGCCAGCAGCGCGTACGGGACAGGGGGCGAGACCCAGTACTTC | CASSAYGTGGETQYF | TRBJ2-5 | many | TRBV7-2 | TRBD1
TGTGCCAGCAGCTTAGAACAGGTCGCATACAACGAGCAGTACTTC | CASSLEQVAYNEQYF | TRBJ2-7 | many | TRBV7-8 | NA
TGCAGTGCTAGAGGCGACCTAAGCGGGAGCTACGAGCAGTACTTC | CSARGDLSGSYEQYF | TRBJ2-7 | many | TRBV20-1 | TRBD2
TGTGCCAGCAGACGCCTATGGGAGAGCTCCTACGAGCAGTACTTC | CASRRLWESSYEQYF | TRBJ2-7 | many | TRBV6-2/TRBV6-3 | NA
TGTGCCAGCAGTTCACGATGGGGGGTAGAGCACTATGGCTACACCTTC | CASSSRWGVEHYGYTF | TRBJ1-2 | many | TRBV27 | NA
TGTGCCAGCAGAGGGACAGGGGCTATCATGAACACTGAAGCTTTCTTT | CASRGTGAIMNTEAFF | TRBJ1-1 | many | TRBV11-1 | TRBD1
TGTGCCAGCGATTCCGGGACTCATCAGTACTTC | CASDSGTHQYF | TRBJ2-7 | many | TRBV6-1 | NA
TGTGCCAGCAGCTCCACTAGCGGGAGGTGGGAGCTGTTTTTT | CASSSTSGRWELFF | TRBJ2-2 | NA | TRBV7-6 | TRBD2
TGTGCCAGCTCACCACCGGCAGGGGGCTTGTACGAGCAGTACTTC | CASSPPAGGLYEQYF | TRBJ2-7 | few | TRBV18 | TRBD1
TGTGCCAGCAGCATGAAAGCAGGGTACGAGCAGTACTTC | CASSMKAGYEQYF | TRBJ2-7 | NA | TRBV7-3 | NA
TGTGCCAGCAGTTCGGTGGCGCCGCCCATGAACACTGAAGCTTTCTTT | CASSSVAPPMNTEAFF | TRBJ1-1 | many | TRBV6-5 | NA
TGTGCCAGCACCAACCCGTCGGTCCAAACCTCCCACGAGCAGTACTTC | CASTNPSVQTSHEQYF | TRBJ2-7 | many | TRBV2 | NA